One sample yielded the 10 T cell receptor beta chains listed below, sequenced in a study of blood T cell repertoires in COVID-19. The method was immunoSEQ multiplex PCR; TCRdb's version includes in-frame clones alone and lacks a portion of them. The sample holds a few hundred thousand clones, about four fifths seen once. The material sequenced was peripheral blood. These receptors were taken from a man at least 80 years old with acute or convalescent COVID-19.

J is TRBJ2-5 and V is TRBV18, with D possibly TRBD2 on 5 matching bases. Germline V gene data show CDR1 as KGHSH and CDR2 as LQKENI. The CDR3 is 14 residues long. The V gene lost 0 bases and the J gene lost 5 bases, with 10 bases spanning the gap. The CDR3 loop reads CASSPPGSRETQYF. The CDR3, as DNA: TGTGCCAGCTCACCACCAGGGAGTAGGGAGACCCAGTACTTC. Complete variable domain (other parts from reference TRBV18 and TRBJ2-5): NAGVMQNPRHLVRRRGQEARLRCSPMKGHSHVYWYRQLPEEGLKFMVYLQKENIIDESGMPKERFSAEFPKEGPSILRIQQVVRGDSAAYFCASSPPGSRETQYFGPGTRLLVL.

This sequence joins TRBV24-1 and TRBJ1-5; D is ambiguous. CDR3 size: 14 residues. CDR1 KGHDR and CDR2 SFDVKD come from the germline V gene. The germline V and J ends were trimmed by 9 bases and 3 bases, with 14 bases remaining between them. The CDR3 protein is CATRRLGTNQPQHF. CDR3 nucleotides: TGTGCCACCCGCAGGTTGGGTACCAATCAGCCCCAGCATTTT.

CDR3 DNA: TGTGCGGTAACTGCGGGGGGGCAAGCAGATACGCAGTATTTT. Encoded protein: CAVTAGGQADTQYF. This chain uses TRBV28 with TRBJ2-3, with TRBD2 matching over 9 bases. The CDR3 extends over 14 amino acids. Looked up from germline, CDR1 is MDHEN and CDR2 is SYDVKM. The whole variable domain, remainder taken from reference TRBV28 and TRBJ2-3, is DVKVTQSSRYLVKRTGEKVFLECVQDMDHENMFWYRQDPGLGLRLIYFSYDVKMKEKGDIPEGYSVSREKKERFSLILESASTNQTSMYLCAVTAGGQADTQYFGPGTRLTVL.

The chain links TRBV9 to TRBJ1-1; 7 positions match TRBD1. Germline CDR1 and CDR2: SGDLS and YYNGEE. The CDR3 has 14 residues. Germline trimming cut 4 bases from V and 11 bases from J; bases unmatched to any gene: 14. This CDR3 is CASSPWTGGSSAFF. DNA for the CDR3: TGTGCCAGCAGCCCTTGGACAGGAGGAAGTTCGGCTTTCTTT.

The rearrangement uses TRBV6-5 and TRBJ2-7; 10 bases map to TRBD1. Germline V gene sequence: CDR1 MNHEY, CDR2 SVGAGI. The CDR3 spans 14 residues. Trimming took 10 bases from V and 5 from J; bases not matched to a gene: 11. The CDR3 region is CATVRQGALHEQYF. In nucleotides, the CDR3 is TGTGCCACCGTCCGACAGGGGGCGCTCCACGAGCAGTACTTC.

This clone was recorded once. The chain combines TRBV2 with TRBJ1-6; D is ambiguous. V lost 7 bases to trimming and J lost 1 base, with 8 bases between them. CDR3 size: 14 residues. Germline-derived CDR1 and CDR2 are SNHLY and FYNNEI. The CDR3 sequence is CASTPSSYNSPLHF. The CDR3 bases are TGTGCCAGCACCCCCTCGTCCTATAATTCACCCCTCCACTTT.

The chain has TRBV4-1 and TRBJ1-1; D remains ambiguous. CDR3 size: 16 residues. CDR1 is MGHRA, CDR2 YSYEKL, per germline. V was clipped by 0 bases and J by 4 bases, with 15 bases between them. Here the CDR3 reads CASSQDLRAQATEAFF. Here the CDR3 DNA reads TGCGCCAGCAGCCAAGATCTGAGGGCGCAGGCCACTGAAGCTTTCTTT.

The V call is TRBV24-1, the J call TRBJ1-1, with TRBD1 as a possible D gene (5 bases). V was pared by 8 bases and J by 5 bases, with 14 bases between. The CDR3 has 13 amino acids. Germline V gene data show CDR1 as KGHDR and CDR2 as SFDVKD. The DNA for the CDR3 is TGTGCCACCAAAGGGGTAGGAGATACTGAAGCTTTCTTT. It encodes CATKGVGDTEAFF.

CDR3 residues: CASSRTSGAGDTQYF. DNA for the CDR3: TGTGCCAGCAGCCGAACTAGCGGGGCTGGGGATACGCAGTATTTT. The genes are TRBV3-1 (or the pseudogene TRBV3-2) and TRBJ2-3, with 10 bases that match TRBD2. CDR1 LGHDT and CDR2 YNNKEL come from the germline V gene (reference sequence). The V gene end was trimmed by 4 bases and the J gene end by 6 bases; junction bases not matched to a gene: 7. This CDR3 spans 15 amino acids.

The V gene is TRBV9, the J gene TRBJ1-2; 9 nucleotides match TRBD1. In germline, CDR1 is SGDLS, CDR2 YYNGEE. This CDR3 has 14 amino acids. With 2 bases clipped from V and 4 bases from J, the junction kept 3 bases outside the gene matches. The CDR3 sequence: CASSVGQGTYGYTF. Here the CDR3 DNA reads TGTGCCAGCAGCGTCGGACAGGGGACCTATGGCTACACCTTC.